Listed below are T cell receptor beta chains from one sample, sequenced in a study of cytomegalovirus exposure and HLA in healthy donors. Assay used: immunoSEQ multiplex PCR; TCRdb lists only in-frame clones, some missing. The sample holds roughly 120,000 clones, 60% to 80% seen once. The sample was PBMCs. These receptors were taken from a man aged 50-60 years in good health and CMV-seropositive. Each CDR3 is given without its conserved first and last residue. Each record gives: V gene, CDR3 protein.

>TRBV19
ASNPAGFYGYT
>TRBV6-5
ASTTLDSFAYGYT
>TRBV4-3
ASSPGDSTNYGYT
>TRBV11-2
ASSLEGGLAYEQY
>TRBV11-2
ASSSRLAAGEETQY
>TRBV7-2
ASSLVRNEQF
>TRBV4-2
ASSHLLAGPPEETQY
>TRBV5-4
ASSPTNRGARSETQY
>TRBV27
ASSPWTPQNQPQH
>TRBV28
ASTDRVGYEQY
>TRBV10-2
ASRTSGTDTQY
>TRBV6-5
AGPHGGADYGYT
>TRBV15
ATSRDRLGTGVEQY
>TRBV28
ASSFLPGVSNEQF
>TRBV13
ASSLGLKRNAYGYT
>TRBV2
ASRPREVLFYGYT
>TRBV7-2
ASSPSGLAGVTGELF
>TRBV6-6
ASVASNTEAF
>TRBV5-1
ASSLSGGRGPYEQY
>TRBV6-5
ASSYRGQGMNTEAF
>TRBV7-9
ASTSATGELDGYT
>TRBV5-1
ASSLGGTSGTYEQY
>TRBV7-6
ASSLGTGVTDTQY
>TRBV18
ASSPNSGAAGELF
>TRBV30
AWSVKTGRAAEAF
>TRBV28
ASREYSNQPQH
>TRBV15
ATSRDPGGSYGYT
>TRBV9
ASSVGALAGDETQY
>TRBV4-2
ASSQDLGKGAGGSYEQY
>TRBV19
ASSTGQGYGTQY
>TRBV15
ATSRAVVAGTGNGIQH
>TRBV5-4
ASSLAQTGAKNIQY
>TRBV30
AWERGGQETQY
>TRBV9
ASSPQVSNTEAF
>TRBV4-3
ASSPQQVRQGLSGANVLT
>TRBV5-4
ASSSGLTTDTQY
>TRBV5-1
ASSLGTGSSTEAF
>TRBV4-1
ASEDRVRNQPQH
>TRBV11-2
ASSLGGQTGQY
>TRBV7-6
ASSLAKLAERTDTQY
>TRBV5-1
ASRQGSYNEQF
>TRBV10-3
AISAGPGTAQETQY
>TRBV5-1
ASSLTAGTASYEQY
>TRBV2
ASSEVPAGGQETQY
>TRBV19
ASTRTGGISGYT
>TRBV7-6
ASNPSGGGRETQY
>TRBV5-4
ASSPLGQGVVGQPQH
>TRBV6-5
ASSYDKNQPQH
>TRBV30
AWAQGWGQPQH
>TRBV10-3
AISEARGITDTQY
>TRBV19
ASSPTGDYGYT